This T cell receptor (beta chain) was captured in a study of T cells in localized non-small cell lung cancer. Study conclusions and caveats: Peak T cell clonality was found in uninvolved adjacent lung, exceeding tumor.

This CDR3 has 15 residues. V lost 6 bases and J lost 0, with 15 bases in between. Germline V gene data show CDR1 as MNHNS and CDR2 as SASEGT. Sequenced by immunoSEQ multiplex PCR; TCRdb stores in-frame clones only, minus some. The table shows tens of thousands of clones, with around 90% occurring only once. With regard to this clone: What it binds is not known.

This TCR came from a man aged 35 to 69 with stage III lung adenocarcinoma. This sequence joins TRBV6-1 and TRBJ2-7; TRBD2 might be the D (6 bases). The sample here was peripheral blood mononuclear cells, taken before any cancer treatment. The CDR3 DNA follows: TGTGCCAGCAGGGTGGGACTTACCTTCTCCTACGAGCAGTACTTC. This translates into CASRVGLTFSYEQYF.